This T cell receptor (beta chain) derives from a study of blood T cell repertoires in COVID-19. TCRdb keeps only in-frame clones here, not all; method: immunoSEQ multiplex PCR. Among a few hundred thousand clones listed, 80% to 90% were seen once. The CDR3 is made up of 13 amino acids. J gave up 6 bases and V 4 bases, and 3 bases lay outside the gene matches. In germline, CDR1 is SEHNR, CDR2 FQNEAQ (reference sequence). Recruits, aged roughly 18 to 100 years, lived in 25 or so US areas. Participant-given clinical history determined each cohort assignment. Either two negative PCRs, clearance, or symptom resolution qualified Cohort 3 donors as recovered.

The source material was PBMCs or T cells enriched from blood (not recorded which). The V gene is TRBV7-9, the J gene TRBJ2-1; TRBD1 aligns across 7 bases. The sequence was collected from a man aged 30 to 39 who had recovered from COVID-19. For the CDR3, the DNA is TGTGCCAGCAGCTGGAACAGGGGCAATGAGCAGTTCTTC. Its protein is CASSWNRGNEQFF.